One and the same sample provided the 22 T cell receptor beta chains below, sequenced in a study of blood T cell repertoires in COVID-19. Repertoires were generated with immunoSEQ multiplex PCR, while TCRdb's copy carries only in-frame clones and drops some. The sample holds roughly 86,000 clones, roughly 91% seen once. The sequencing input was peripheral blood. The receptors were sampled from a woman aged 45-65 years in a cohort sampled during active COVID-19.

In DNA, the CDR3 is TGTGCCAGCAGCCTTCAGGGGTTGAACACTGAAGCTTTCTTT. As protein: CASSLQGLNTEAFF. The V gene is TRBV7-2, the J gene TRBJ1-1, with a weak D call TRBD1 (6 bases). This CDR3 has 14 amino acids. Per the germline V gene, CDR1 is SGHTA and CDR2 is FQGNSA. The V end lost 5 bases, the J end lost 0 bases, and 10 bases lay between the germline ends.

The chain carries TRBV5-1 and TRBJ2-3; D not resolved. The V and J ends lost 0 bases and 0 bases respectively, with 14 bases between them. Germline-derived CDR1 and CDR2 are SGHRS and YFSETQ. This CDR3 spans 17 amino acids. Here the CDR3 reads CASSLADKFYSTDTQYF. The CDR3 coding sequence is TGCGCCAGCAGCTTGGCAGACAAGTTCTATAGCACAGATACGCAGTATTTT.

The genes are TRBV28 and TRBJ1-6; D is undetermined. CDR1 MDHEN and CDR2 SYDVKM come from the germline V gene. The CDR3 spans 14 residues. Trimming cost V 3 bases and J 9 bases, with 12 bases left between them. This chain's CDR3 is CASSLSVFASPLHF. The CDR3 DNA reads TGTGCCAGCAGTTTGAGTGTTTTTGCTTCACCCCTCCACTTT. Full variable domain (rest looked up from reference TRBV28 and TRBJ1-6): DVKVTQSSRYLVKRTGEKVFLECVQDMDHENMFWYRQDPGLGLRLIYFSYDVKMKEKGDIPEGYSVSREKKERFSLILESASTNQTSMYLCASSLSVFASPLHFGNGTRLTVT.

The chain recombines TRBV9 with TRBJ2-7, with 8 bases aligning to TRBD1. V lost 2 bases and J lost 2; bases outside the gene matches: 3. This CDR3 spans 14 amino acids. Looked up from germline, CDR1 is SGDLS and CDR2 is YYNGEE. CDR3 region: CASSVGTGPYEQYF. The CDR3 nucleotides are TGTGCCAGCAGCGTGGGGACAGGACCCTACGAGCAGTACTTC.

This clone was counted once. CDR3 nucleotide sequence: TGTGCCAGCAGCATGGACAGGAACACTGAAGCTTTCTTT. Translating it yields CASSMDRNTEAFF. V is TRBV11-1 and J is TRBJ1-1, with D possibly TRBD1 on 6 matching bases. Germline CDR1 is SGHAT and CDR2 is FQDESV (reference sequence). The ends were cut back, 5 bases at V and 1 base at J, with 8 bases in the middle. The CDR3 contains 13 residues.

The rearrangement uses TRBV19 and TRBJ1-1; maybe TRBD1 (6 bases). CDR1 and CDR2 from the germline V gene are LNHDA and SQIVND (reference sequence). V shed 6 bases and J shed 5 bases, with 25 bases lying between them. This CDR3 contains 17 residues. The CDR3 region is CASSRGGLTGQRTEAFF. The CDR3 region has the DNA TGTGCCAGTAGCCGGGGGGGGCTGACAGGTCAAAGGACTGAAGCTTTCTTT.

This chain uses TRBV14 with TRBJ1-4; no firm D call. Deletions cut 1 base from V and 8 bases from J, with 8 bases between. The CDR3 length is 13 residues. Germline V gene data show CDR1 as SGHDN and CDR2 as FVKESK. The CDR3 nucleotides read TGTGCCAGCAGCCAAGGATCGAGGGAAAAACTGTTTTTT. This encodes CASSQGSREKLFF.

V and J are TRBV3-1 (or the pseudogene TRBV3-2) and TRBJ1-1; D gene unclear. The CDR3 runs to 13 residues. Trimming left V 6 bases short and J 1 base short, with 9 bases between. Germline assignment: CDR1 LGHDT and CDR2 YNNKEL (reference sequence). CDR3 sequence (DNA): TGTGCCAGCAGTTTAACAGAGAACACTGAAGCTTTCTTT. It is translated as CASSLTENTEAFF.

This rearrangement joins TRBV21-1 to TRBJ2-7; the D call of TRBD1 is as the table states it, not checked on the DNA. TRBV21-1 is described as a pseudogene. The CDR3 totals 18 residues. The CDR3 region has the DNA TGTGCCAGTACCGCCAGCACCCGGGCAGGGGCAATACCCTACGAGCAGTACTTC. Its translation: CASTASTRAGAIPYEQYF.

CDR3 DNA: TGTGCCAGCAGCTTAGGTCAGGGTGCAGATACGCAGTATTTT. Protein sequence: CASSLGQGADTQYF. V gene TRBV7-9 combines with J gene TRBJ2-3; perhaps TRBD1 as D (5 bases). The CDR3 contains 14 residues. V shed 1 base and J shed 4 bases, with 9 bases lying between them. Germline CDR1 SEHNR, CDR2 FQNEAQ (reference sequence).

The rearrangement joins TRBV6-5 to TRBJ2-5; 10 bases agree with TRBD2. This CDR3 comprises 15 residues. V shed 6 bases, J shed 2 bases, and the junction held 6 bases outside the gene matches. CDR1 is MNHEY, CDR2 SVGAGI, per germline. CDR3 coding DNA: TGTGCCAGCAGGGGTAGCGGGGGGCCACAAGAGACCCAGTACTTC. Protein product: CASRGSGGPQETQYF.

V and J are TRBV6-4 and TRBJ2-1; a weak D match, TRBD2 (6 bases). Looked up from germline, CDR1 is MRHNA and CDR2 is SNTAGT. This CDR3 region has 13 residues. The ends were cut back, 3 bases at V and 9 bases at J, with 12 bases in the middle. CDR3 sequence reads: CASSEAPGGEQFF. In nucleotides, the CDR3 is TGTGCCAGCAGTGAGGCCCCCGGGGGTGAGCAGTTCTTC.

The chain employs TRBV3-1 (or the pseudogene TRBV3-2) and TRBJ2-5; weak D call: TRBD2 (6 bases). The CDR3 spans 13 residues. With 2 bases removed from V and 4 bases from J, the gap between germline ends came to 8 bases. Germline V CDR1 and CDR2: LGHDT, YNNKEL (reference sequence). The CDR3 DNA reads as TGTGCCAGCAGCCAACAGGGAGGAGAGACCCAGTACTTC. It is translated as CASSQQGGETQYF.

The chain has TRBV5-4 and TRBJ2-3, with 7 bases aligning to TRBD1. V lost 7 bases to trimming and J lost 3 bases; unmatched junction nucleotides: 5. This CDR3 is built from 13 residues. Looked up from germline, CDR1 is SGHNT and CDR2 is YYREEE (reference sequence). The CDR3 DNA follows: TGTGCCAGCCACAGGGGCGGGACAGATACGCAGTATTTT. It encodes CASHRGGTDTQYF.

The rearrangement joins TRBV6-6 to TRBJ2-1; D is unresolved. Trimming pared 5 bases from V and 6 bases from J, leaving 8 bases between. Germline V lookup: CDR1 MNHNY, CDR2 SVGAGI (reference sequence). The CDR3 sequence is 12 residues long. Here the CDR3 reads CASSPSGNEQFF. In nucleotides, the CDR3 is TGTGCCAGCAGTCCCAGTGGCAATGAGCAGTTCTTC.

V usage is TRBV6-1 and J usage is TRBJ1-6; 7 positions match TRBD1. The CDR3 loop spans 17 amino acids. The V gene end was trimmed by 0 bases and the J gene end by 6 bases; junction bases not matched to a gene: 8. Germline CDR1 MNHNS, CDR2 SASEGT. The CDR3: CASSEALTGLTNSPLHF. CDR3 nucleotide sequence: TGTGCCAGCAGTGAAGCACTGACAGGGCTCACTAATTCACCCCTCCACTTT.

This clone has more than one count but fewer than ten. The rearrangement uses TRBV19 and TRBJ1-6; 7 bases agree with TRBD1. Germline CDR1 and CDR2: LNHDA and SQIVND (reference sequence). The length of the CDR3 is 15 residues. Germline trimming cut 6 bases from V and 6 bases from J; bases unmatched to any gene: 8. Here the CDR3 DNA reads TGTGCCAGTAGGGTACAGGGGCTGGGTAATTCACCCCTCCACTTT. This codes for CASRVQGLGNSPLHF.

With respect to this clone: Sequence at one end of the junction differs from germline and may be a read error. This sequence joins TRBV28 and TRBJ2-7; a possible D gene is TRBD1 (6 bases). The CDR3 runs 13 residues. CDR1 MDHEN and CDR2 SYDVKM come from the germline V gene. The chain's CDR3 is CASSSPGHEKMRF. The DNA for the CDR3 is TGTGCCAGCAGTTCCCCGGGACACGAAAAAATGAGGTTC.

The chain recombines TRBV19 with TRBJ2-1; 11 bases match TRBD2. Trimming cost V 5 bases and J 5 bases; bases outside gene matches: 8. Germline values: CDR1 LNHDA, CDR2 SQIVND (reference sequence). CDR3 length: 16 residues. The CDR3 DNA sequence: TGTGCCAGTAGTCGACTAGCGGGACCGACCCACAATGAGCAGTTCTTC. Its protein product is CASSRLAGPTHNEQFF.

This chain connects TRBV5-5 to TRBJ2-7; 8 bases fit TRBD2. The germline V gene has CDR1 SGHKS and CDR2 YYEKEE (reference sequence). The CDR3 runs to 15 residues. V lost 3 bases, J lost 1 base, and 6 bases stayed unmatched. CDR3 residues: CASSSPGTRSYEQYF. The CDR3 bases are TGTGCCAGCAGCTCTCCCGGGACTAGGTCCTACGAGCAGTACTTC.

The gene calls are TRBV27 and TRBJ2-1; D remains unclear. Trimming cost V 3 bases and J 4 bases, with 7 bases left between them. CDR3 size: 13 residues. CDR1 is MNHEY, CDR2 SMNVEV, per germline (reference sequence). The CDR3 DNA reads as TGTGCCAGCAGTTTCAGTATATACAATGAGCAGTTCTTC. Its protein is CASSFSIYNEQFF.

The rearrangement links TRBV11-2 to TRBJ2-1, with 10 bases lining up with TRBD2. The ends lost 5 bases at V and 0 bases at J; junction bases unmatched: 4. The CDR3 totals 16 residues. Germline V gene lookup returns CDR1 SGHAT and CDR2 FQNNGV. CDR3 in DNA: TGTGCCAGCAGCCGGACTAGCGGTCCCTCCTACAATGAGCAGTTCTTC. Protein product: CASSRTSGPSYNEQFF.